The source of this T cell receptor (beta chain) is a study of OX40 agonist ivuxolimab in advanced cancers. V trimming: 3 bases; J trimming: 8 bases; junction bases outside the gene matches: 4. Germline-derived CDR1 and CDR2 are SNHLY and FYNNEI. There are 15 residues in the CDR3. The protocol was immunoSEQ multiplex PCR, while the TCRdb copy is restricted to in-frame clones and leaves out a portion. Of under 50,000 clones detected, about 87% appear once; the ten largest clones hold around 33%. The chain recombines TRBV2 with TRBJ2-2, with 12 positions matching TRBD2. The sample in question was CD4+ or CD8+ T cells sorted from blood, obtained in a trial of the OX40 agonist ivuxolimab. The sequence was collected from an adult with an advanced solid tumor such as melanoma, head and neck, liver or kidney cancer. CDR3 protein: CASSDGLAGTGELFF. The CDR3 DNA sequence: TGTGCCAGCAGTGACGGACTAGCGGGAACTGGGGAGCTGTTTTTT.